The 14 T cell receptor beta chains given below trace back to one sample, sequenced in a study of cytomegalovirus exposure and HLA in healthy donors. Produced via immunoSEQ multiplex PCR; TCRdb's table is partial and in-frame only. The sample shows about 220,000 clones, approximately 87% of them seen only once. Sequencing was carried out using PBMCs. The receptors shown here come from a man in his late teens or twenties in good health and CMV-seronegative.

This clone was recorded only once. The CDR3 protein is CASSEPLHPRGYTF. CDR3 nucleotide sequence: TGTGCCAGCAGTGAACCCCTGCACCCGAGAGGCTACACCTTC. This chain uses TRBV6-1 with TRBJ1-2; D unclear. Trimming took off 2 bases at V and 8 bases at J, with 15 bases between the two ends. The germline V gene encodes CDR1 MNHNS and CDR2 SASEGT. The CDR3 spans 14 residues.

The chain links TRBV10-3 to TRBJ2-7; 7 bases are shared with TRBD2. Per germline, CDR1 ENHRY and CDR2 SYGVKD. This CDR3 comprises 12 residues. V lost 10 bases to trimming and J lost 1 base; unmatched junction nucleotides: 4. The CDR3 sequence is CATGLVSYEQYF. The CDR3 DNA reads TGTGCCACCGGACTAGTGTCCTACGAGCAGTACTTC.

The DNA for the CDR3 is TGCGCCAGCAGCTTGCTCAACGGGGTCGTTCGTCCGCAGTATTTT. Its translation is CASSLLNGVVRPQYF. The genes are TRBV5-1 and TRBJ2-3, with D maybe TRBD2 (5 bases). The germline V gene encodes CDR1 SGHRS and CDR2 YFSETQ. The CDR3 sequence is 15 residues long. Deletions cut 1 base from V and 10 bases from J, with 19 bases between.

The chain recombines TRBV7-8 with TRBJ1-2; D not certain. This CDR3 contains 13 residues. The V end lost 3 bases, the J end lost 8 bases, and 13 bases lay between the germline ends. CDR1 is SGHVS, CDR2 FQNEAQ, per germline. The CDR3 sequence: CASSFGEMWGYTF. The CDR3 bases are TGTGCCAGCAGCTTCGGGGAGATGTGGGGCTACACCTTC. The whole variable domain, remainder taken from reference TRBV7-8 and TRBJ1-2, is GAGVSQSPRYKVAKRGQDVALRCDPISGHVSLFWYQQALGQGPEFLTYFQNEAQLDKSGLPSDRFFAERPEGSVSTLKIQRTQQEDSAVYLCASSFGEMWGYTFGSGTRLTVV.

This sequence joins TRBV7-2 and TRBJ1-2, with unresolved D. The CDR3 length is 12 residues. Trimming took off 3 bases at V and 4 bases at J, with 6 bases between the two ends. Per the germline V gene, CDR1 is SGHTA and CDR2 is FQGNSA. The CDR3 sequence: CASSFPRYGYTF. Written as DNA, the CDR3 is TGTGCCAGCAGCTTTCCGCGCTATGGCTACACCTTC.

The rearrangement joins TRBV7-9 to TRBJ2-7; a possible D gene is TRBD2 (5 bases). Deletions cut 3 bases from V and 2 bases from J, with 14 bases between. The CDR3 has 15 residues. CDR1 is SEHNR, CDR2 FQNEAQ, per germline (reference sequence). The CDR3 DNA reads TGTGCCAGCAGCTTGGGCCACACGGGGACCTACGAGCAGTACTTC. Translated, it gives CASSLGHTGTYEQYF.

This chain connects TRBV13 to TRBJ2-5; the match to TRBD2 covers 7 bases. The germline gives CDR1 PRHDT, CDR2 FYEKMQ (reference sequence). CDR3 length equals 15 residues. The ends lost 1 base at V and 4 bases at J; junction bases unmatched: 6. The CDR3 loop is CASSLDLGRAETQYF. In nucleotides, the CDR3 is TGTGCCAGCAGCTTAGATTTGGGGAGGGCAGAGACCCAGTACTTC.

The chain employs TRBV9 and TRBJ1-6; D is unclear. V was cut by 2 bases and J by 0 bases, with 9 bases left in between. CDR1 is SGDLS, CDR2 YYNGEE, per germline. The CDR3 covers 16 residues. The CDR3: CASSVRQSSYNSPLHF. The CDR3 DNA reads as TGTGCCAGCAGCGTGAGGCAGAGCTCCTATAATTCACCCCTCCACTTT.

This clone was picked up one time. For the CDR3, the DNA is TGCACCAGCAGCCAAGCCCCAGCTAGCGGGAGTCGTGAGCAGTACTTC. Amino acids: CTSSQAPASGSREQYF. This chain uses TRBV1 with TRBJ2-7; TRBD2, the table's D call, was not compared with the DNA. TRBV1 is designated a pseudogene. The CDR3 runs 16 residues.

The V gene is TRBV29-1, the J gene TRBJ2-5, with D maybe TRBD1 (5 bases). Trimming stripped 7 bases from V and 4 bases from J, with 16 bases between. This CDR3 contains 13 residues. Germline V gene data show CDR1 as SQVTM and CDR2 as ANQGSEA. CDR3: CSGTRAFGETQYF. DNA of the CDR3: TGCAGCGGAACCAGGGCTTTTGGAGAGACCCAGTACTTC.

This chain links TRBV28 with TRBJ1-4; weak D call: TRBD1 (5 bases). CDR3 length equals 12 residues. V was pared by 9 bases and J by 6 bases, with 11 bases between. Germline loops: CDR1 MDHEN, CDR2 SYDVKM. The CDR3 DNA is TGTGCCAGTCAGGGCACCGATGAAAAACTGTTTTTT. It specifies CASQGTDEKLFF.

This clone was found a few times. This chain joins TRBV7-2 and TRBJ2-2; TRBD1 might be the D (5 bases). Trimming removed 1 base at V and 6 bases at J, with 9 bases between. The CDR3 has 14 amino acids. The germline gives CDR1 SGHTA, CDR2 FQGNSA. The chain's CDR3 is CASSLVRASGELFF. The CDR3 nucleotides read TGTGCCAGCAGCTTAGTCAGGGCCTCCGGGGAGCTGTTTTTT. The whole variable domain, remainder taken from reference TRBV7-2 and TRBJ2-2, is GAGVSQSPSNKVTEKGKDVELRCDPISGHTALYWYRQSLGQGLEFLIYFQGNSAPDKSGLPSDRFSAERTGGSVSTLTIQRTQQEDSAVYLCASSLVRASGELFFGEGSRLTVL.

The chain is built from TRBV2 and TRBJ2-1; D is perhaps TRBD2 (5 bases). V shed 7 bases and J shed 8 bases, with 15 bases lying between them. From germline, CDR1 is SNHLY and CDR2 FYNNEI. This CDR3 is built from 13 residues. The CDR3, as DNA: TGTGCCAGCAAGGACTGGAGAAGCGATGAGCAGTTCTTC. Its translation: CASKDWRSDEQFF.

This clone showed up many times. This chain joins TRBV19 and TRBJ1-5, with D maybe TRBD1 (6 bases). Trimming removed 0 bases at V and 5 bases at J, with 17 bases between. CDR3 length: 17 amino acids. Germline V lookup: CDR1 LNHDA, CDR2 SQIVND (reference sequence). CDR3 protein: CASSIEAGAAFDQPQHF. The CDR3 DNA is TGTGCCAGTAGTATAGAGGCAGGGGCGGCTTTTGATCAGCCCCAGCATTTT.